This T cell receptor beta chain is drawn from a study of blood T cell repertoires in COVID-19. Study overall: The origin of the acute and convalescent COVID-19 samples was the United States, Italy and Spain.

The junction had 10 bases not matched to a gene; V was cut back by 1 base and J by 8 bases. The CDR3 is 14 amino acids. The germline V gene has CDR1 SQVTM and CDR2 ANQGSEA. Assay used: immunoSEQ multiplex PCR; TCRdb lists only in-frame clones, some missing. The sample yields 250,000 to 300,000 clones, over 80% seen once. This clonotype was sampled from a woman aged 70-85 years with COVID-19, enrolled during active disease. Material for sequencing was peripheral blood. J is TRBJ1-2 and V is TRBV29-1, with 7 positions matching TRBD1. In DNA, the CDR3 is TGCAGCGTTGAAGTTCAGCAGGGGGTAGGAGGCTACACCTTC. Residues: CSVEVQQGVGGYTF. Full variable domain (missing parts from reference TRBV29-1 and TRBJ1-2): SAVISQKPSRDICQRGTSLTIQCQVDSQVTMMFWYRQQPGQSLTLIATANQGSEATYESGFVIDKFPISRPNLTFSTLTVSNMSPEDSSIYLCSVEVQQGVGGYTFGSGTRLTVV.